This T cell receptor (beta chain) is from a study of PD-L1 blockade in urothelial cancer. Patient sample counts ranged from 1 to 8, pretreatment and on-treatment. V shed 2 bases, J shed 2 bases, and the junction held 11 bases outside the gene matches. The CDR3 contains 20 residues. Germline CDR1 is MDHEN and CDR2 is SYDVKM. The data were produced by immunoSEQ multiplex PCR, yet TCRdb's version contains in-frame clones alone and is incomplete. This sample has some 20,000 clones; around 90% occur once, and the top ten carry more than 3%. This chain joins TRBV28 and TRBJ2-6; 11 bases align to TRBD2. The receptor was derived from a man aged 45-65 years with urothelial cancer. Source: PBMCs, taken around atezolizumab (anti-PD-L1) treatment. The CDR3 DNA reads TGTGCCAGCAGTTTACTCCGACTAGCGGGACGATTCCCTGGGGCCAACGTCCTGACTTTC. Residues: CASSLLRLAGRFPGANVLTF. Variable domain in full (rest from reference TRBV28 and TRBJ2-6): DVKVTQSSRYLVKRTGEKVFLECVQDMDHENMFWYRQDPGLGLRLIYFSYDVKMKEKGDIPEGYSVSREKKERFSLILESASTNQTSMYLCASSLLRLAGRFPGANVLTFGAGSRLTVL.